These 27 T cell receptor beta chains share one sample of origin, sequenced in a study of blood T cell repertoires in COVID-19. The repertoire was sequenced with immunoSEQ multiplex PCR; TCRdb's copy has only in-frame clones and lacks some. The sample holds 150,000 to 200,000 clones, around 85% seen once. Material for sequencing was peripheral blood. These receptors originate from a man in his fifties or sixties with COVID-19, enrolled during active disease.

Here the CDR3 reads CATSRRTTNTGELFF. The CDR3 DNA reads as TGTGCCACCAGTAGAAGGACAACTAACACCGGGGAGCTGTTTTTT. The chain employs TRBV24-1 and TRBJ2-2; tentatively, D is TRBD1 (5 bases). Trimming pared 6 bases from V and 2 bases from J, leaving 12 bases between. CDR3 length equals 15 residues. Germline CDR1 is KGHDR and CDR2 is SFDVKD.

The chain recombines TRBV7-8 with TRBJ1-4; 9 bases are a match to TRBD1. The CDR3 is 14 residues long. Germline loops: CDR1 SGHVS, CDR2 FQNEAQ. The trim removed 5 bases at V and 8 bases at J, leaving 6 bases unmatched. The CDR3 sequence: CASSPGTGREKLFF. The CDR3 bases are TGTGCCAGCAGCCCCGGGACAGGGAGGGAAAAACTGTTTTTT.

The chain uses TRBV25-1 and TRBJ1-1, with D uncertain. This CDR3 has 12 amino acids. Germline CDR1 MGHDK, CDR2 SYGVNS. Trimming removed 4 bases from V and 10 bases from J, with 13 bases in between. CDR3 in amino acids: CASSGYLVGAFF. The CDR3 nucleotides read TGTGCCAGCAGTGGGTACCTTGTCGGAGCTTTCTTT.

A few counts support this clone. The chain has TRBV6-5 and TRBJ1-2; perhaps TRBD1 as D (6 bases). Germline CDR1 is MNHEY and CDR2 is SVGAGI. V was pared by 10 bases and J by 3 bases, with 18 bases between. The CDR3 runs to 14 residues. The CDR3 DNA reads TGTGCCACCACCAGGACGGACAGCTACTATGGCTACACCTTC. This encodes CATTRTDSYYGYTF.

For the CDR3, the DNA is TGCGCCAGCAGCCTATTGGGCAGCAATGAGCAGTTCTTC. It encodes CASSLLGSNEQFF. The genes are TRBV4-1 and TRBJ2-1; no firm D call. The CDR3 length is 13 residues. V lost 4 bases and J 6 bases, leaving 10 bases between the germline ends. CDR1 is MGHRA and CDR2 is YSYEKL in the germline V gene.

This clone has a handful of counts. The chain combines TRBV11-2 with TRBJ1-5; D not resolved. V lost 4 bases and J lost 0, with 7 bases in between. The germline V gene has CDR1 SGHAT and CDR2 FQNNGV. The CDR3 runs 14 residues. The CDR3 nucleotides are TGTGCCAGCAGCTCAGAGTATAGCAATCAGCCCCAGCATTTT. It yields the protein CASSSEYSNQPQHF.

The chain uses TRBV30 and TRBJ1-2; D is possibly TRBD1 (5 bases). The germline V gene has CDR1 GTSNPN and CDR2 SVGIG (reference sequence). The CDR3 length is 14 residues. V was pared by 2 bases and J by 4 bases, with 14 bases between. The CDR3 DNA follows: TGTGCCTGGAGTTTTCAGGGTAGGGGCTATGGCTACACCTTC. This encodes CAWSFQGRGYGYTF.

This rearrangement joins TRBV27 to TRBJ1-5; no firm D call. V lost 0 bases, J lost 4 bases, and 10 bases lay in between. The germline gives CDR1 MNHEY, CDR2 SMNVEV (reference sequence). This CDR3 region has 15 residues. The CDR3 nucleotides read TGTGCCAGCAGTTTATCGATGACACCAAATCAGCCCCAGCATTTT. Protein product: CASSLSMTPNQPQHF.

The chain is built from TRBV18 and TRBJ1-1; no definite D call. Trimming removed 6 bases from V and 3 bases from J, with 11 bases in between. The CDR3 covers 13 residues. CDR1 KGHSH and CDR2 LQKENI come from the germline V gene. The CDR3 DNA reads as TGTGCCAGCTCGCCCAATCAGGACACTGAAGCTTTCTTT. It is translated as CASSPNQDTEAFF.

This sequence joins TRBV14 and TRBJ2-1, with no clear D. Germline loops: CDR1 SGHDN, CDR2 FVKESK. There are 13 residues in the CDR3. Trimming shortened V by 4 bases and J by 4 bases, and 8 bases separated the two germline ends. The CDR3 loop reads CASSLAVYNEQFF. CDR3 coding DNA: TGTGCCAGCAGCCTAGCCGTATACAATGAGCAGTTCTTC.

This chain connects TRBV2 to TRBJ2-5, with 7 bases fitting TRBD1. V shed 4 bases, J shed 5 bases, and the junction held 7 bases outside the gene matches. This CDR3 is built from 14 residues. From germline, CDR1 is SNHLY and CDR2 FYNNEI. CDR3 amino acids: CASSGQGVGETQYF. The CDR3 DNA reads as TGTGCCAGCAGTGGACAGGGAGTAGGGGAGACCCAGTACTTC.

The V call is TRBV28, the J call TRBJ1-1; 8 nucleotides line up with TRBD1. J gave up 1 base and V 5 bases, and 6 bases lay outside the gene matches. CDR3 length: 15 residues. Germline V gene sequence: CDR1 MDHEN, CDR2 SYDVKM. This chain's CDR3 is CASSPRTGWNTEAFF. The CDR3 DNA sequence: TGTGCCAGCAGTCCTCGGACAGGGTGGAACACTGAAGCTTTCTTT.

The V and J genes are TRBV2 and TRBJ1-5; D may be TRBD1 (6 bases). The CDR3 runs to 13 residues. The V and J ends lost 5 bases and 9 bases respectively, with 14 bases between them. Germline CDR1 and CDR2: SNHLY and FYNNEI. This CDR3 is CASSFGGLAPQHF. As DNA, the CDR3 is TGTGCCAGCAGTTTCGGGGGGCTGGCGCCCCAGCATTTT.

The chain uses TRBV3-1 (or the pseudogene TRBV3-2) and TRBJ2-4, with unresolved D. The CDR3 contains 13 residues. V gave up 0 bases and J gave up 10 bases, with 10 bases separating them. CDR1 is LGHDT and CDR2 is YNNKEL in the germline V gene (reference sequence). Here the CDR3 reads CASSQDRSFIQYF. The CDR3, as DNA: TGTGCCAGCAGCCAAGATAGGAGTTTTATTCAGTACTTC.

The chain's CDR3 is CASQYGQGEQYF. CDR3 DNA sequence: TGCGCCAGCCAATACGGACAGGGCGAGCAGTACTTC. The rearrangement uses TRBV5-1 and TRBJ2-7, with TRBD1 identical over 8 bases. Trimming at V came to 7 bases and at J to 6 bases, leaving 6 bases not matched to a gene. The CDR3 extends over 12 amino acids. CDR1 is SGHRS and CDR2 is YFSETQ in the germline V gene.

The gene calls are TRBV6-6 and TRBJ2-5; 9 nucleotides match TRBD1. CDR3 length: 13 residues. With 7 bases clipped from V and 5 bases from J, the junction kept 5 bases outside the gene matches. Germline V gene lookup returns CDR1 MNHNY and CDR2 SVGAGI (reference sequence). The CDR3: CASTAGQGETQYF. CDR3 in DNA: TGTGCCAGCACCGCCGGACAGGGGGAGACCCAGTACTTC.

This chain links TRBV9 with TRBJ2-3, with 8 bases fitting TRBD2. Germline CDR1 SGDLS, CDR2 YYNGEE. CDR3 length: 17 amino acids. V was pared by 5 bases and J by 2 bases, with 13 bases of the junction left unmatched. The CDR3 nucleotides are TGTGCCAGCAGTCCCCGGGCGGGTAGCGGGATCACAGATACGCAGTATTTT. This gives the protein CASSPRAGSGITDTQYF. The full variable domain, its missing parts supplied by reference TRBV9 and TRBJ2-3, is DSGVTQTPKHLITATGQRVTLRCSPRSGDLSVYWYQQSLDQGLQFLIQYYNGEERAKGNILERFSAQQFPDLHSELNLSSLELGDSALYFCASSPRAGSGITDTQYFGPGTRLTVL.

V is TRBV4-1 and J is TRBJ2-1, with TRBD1 matching over 9 bases. The ends lost 0 bases at V and 2 bases at J; junction bases unmatched: 2. CDR1 and CDR2 from the germline V gene are MGHRA and YSYEKL. This CDR3 comprises 16 residues. The CDR3 sequence is CASSQDGQGTYNEQFF. The CDR3 DNA is TGCGCCAGCAGCCAAGATGGACAGGGGACCTACAATGAGCAGTTCTTC.

This clone appeared a single time. The J gene is TRBJ2-2, the V gene TRBV5-4, with TRBD1 matching over 9 bases. Germline V CDR1 and CDR2: SGHNT, YYREEE (reference sequence). J gave up 5 bases and V 4 bases, and 9 bases lay outside the gene matches. The CDR3 loop spans 16 amino acids. CDR3 region: CASSRPGTGRTGELFF. The CDR3 bases are TGTGCCAGCAGCAGACCCGGGACAGGGAGAACCGGGGAGCTGTTTTTT. Filled out from reference TRBV5-4 and TRBJ2-2, the complete variable domain reads ETGVTQSPTHLIKTRGQQVTLRCSSQSGHNTVSWYQQALGQGPQFIFQYYREEENGRGNFPPRFSGLQFPNYSSELNVNALELDDSALYLCASSRPGTGRTGELFFGEGSRLTVL.

The chain has TRBV19 and TRBJ1-1; D perhaps matches TRBD1 (6 bases). CDR3 length: 14 residues. Trimming cost V 5 bases and J 6 bases, with 16 bases left between them. The V gene's germline CDR1 is LNHDA and CDR2 SQIVND (reference sequence). The CDR3 reads CASSADTGYAEAFF. The CDR3 coding sequence is TGTGCCAGTAGTGCGGACACAGGGTACGCTGAAGCTTTCTTT.

J is TRBJ2-2 and V is TRBV6-2 or TRBV6-3; TRBD2 matches 8 bases. V was clipped by 0 bases and J by 5 bases; unmatched bases: 5. The germline CDR1 and CDR2 sequences are MNHEY and SVGEGT. The CDR3 extends over 16 amino acids. The CDR3 spells CASSYSGLAATGELFF. The CDR3 bases are TGTGCCAGCAGTTACTCCGGACTAGCTGCTACCGGGGAGCTGTTTTTT.

The V and J genes are TRBV29-1 and TRBJ2-7; TRBD1 agrees at 8 bases. The V gene's germline CDR1 is SQVTM and CDR2 ANQGSEA. With 0 bases clipped from V and 0 bases from J, the junction kept 7 bases outside the gene matches. This CDR3 is built from 16 residues. The CDR3 is CSVEDRWGTGSYEQYF. CDR3 in DNA: TGCAGCGTTGAAGATCGCTGGGGGACAGGCTCCTACGAGCAGTACTTC.

The chain links TRBV19 to TRBJ2-1; tentatively, D is TRBD2 (6 bases). Germline V CDR1 and CDR2: LNHDA, SQIVND (reference sequence). This CDR3 is 15 amino acids long. Trimming stripped 6 bases from V and 9 bases from J, with 21 bases between. The DNA of the CDR3 is TGTGCCAGTAGCCCCCTCACCGGGCGGGGAGCTGAGCAGTTCTTC. Encoded protein: CASSPLTGRGAEQFF.

The chain uses TRBV6-5 and TRBJ1-1; D remains unclear. Trimming removed 6 bases at V and 1 base at J, with 15 bases between. Per the germline V gene, CDR1 is MNHEY and CDR2 is SVGAGI. This CDR3 region has 15 residues. The CDR3 DNA reads TGTGCCAGCAGAACCTCCTCGGTGCAGAACACTGAAGCTTTCTTT. Translation gives CASRTSSVQNTEAFF.

This sequence joins TRBV28 and TRBJ1-2; a possible D gene is TRBD1 (5 bases). The CDR3 has 15 amino acids. V was clipped by 6 bases and J by 0 bases, with 14 bases between them. Germline CDR1 reads MDHEN; CDR2 reads SYDVKM. The CDR3 DNA follows: TGTGCCAGCAGCCCTGGGGGGATAGCTAACTATGGCTACACCTTC. Translation gives CASSPGGIANYGYTF.

This clone was recorded once. The chain joins TRBV7-8 to TRBJ1-2; tentative D call: TRBD1 (5 bases). With 1 base removed from V and 4 bases from J, the gap between germline ends came to 16 bases. The CDR3 contains 16 residues. Germline assignment: CDR1 SGHVS and CDR2 FQNEAQ. CDR3 DNA sequence: TGTGCCAGCAGCTTAGTGCGGCCCAATGGGGCCTATGGCTACACCTTC. This codes for CASSLVRPNGAYGYTF.

V is TRBV7-2 and J is TRBJ1-2; 9 bases are a match to TRBD1. Germline CDR1 reads SGHTA; CDR2 reads FQGNSA. J was trimmed by 8 bases and V by 4 bases; bases with no gene match: 5. This CDR3 is built from 13 residues. The CDR3 protein is CASSSGQGGGYTF. The CDR3 region has the DNA TGTGCCAGCAGCTCGGGACAGGGCGGAGGCTACACCTTC.